This T cell receptor beta chain originates from a study of shared clonotypes between healthy human individuals. Produced via immunoSEQ multiplex PCR; TCRdb's table is partial and in-frame only. The sample includes 2 million to 2.5 million clones, about 94% of them seen just once. The CDR3 has 16 residues. The germline CDR1 and CDR2 sequences are KGHSH and LQKENI. V shed 5 bases, J shed 3 bases, and the junction held 7 bases outside the gene matches. The V and J genes are TRBV18 and TRBJ2-1; 10 bases line up with TRBD1. Sequenced material: naive CD4+ T cells sorted from blood. The subset is: CD45RA+ positively selected. The clonotype was recovered from a man aged 18 to 29 in good health. CDR3 nucleotide sequence: TGTGCCAGCTCATCGAGACAGGGGGCGTTCTACAATGAGCAGTTCTTC. This translates into CASSSRQGAFYNEQFF.